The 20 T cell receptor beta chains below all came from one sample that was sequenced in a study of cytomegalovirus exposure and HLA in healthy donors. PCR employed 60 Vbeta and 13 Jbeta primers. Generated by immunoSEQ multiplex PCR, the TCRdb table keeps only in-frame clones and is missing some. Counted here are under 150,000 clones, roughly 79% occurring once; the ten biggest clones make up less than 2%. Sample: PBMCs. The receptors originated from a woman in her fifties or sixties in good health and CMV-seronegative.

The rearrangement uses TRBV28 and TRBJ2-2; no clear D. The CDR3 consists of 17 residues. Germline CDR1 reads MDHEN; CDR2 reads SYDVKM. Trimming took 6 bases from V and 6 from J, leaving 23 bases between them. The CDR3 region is CASSPPSSGLAPGELFF. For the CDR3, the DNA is TGTGCCAGCAGCCCGCCCTCCTCTGGATTAGCACCCGGGGAGCTGTTTTTT.

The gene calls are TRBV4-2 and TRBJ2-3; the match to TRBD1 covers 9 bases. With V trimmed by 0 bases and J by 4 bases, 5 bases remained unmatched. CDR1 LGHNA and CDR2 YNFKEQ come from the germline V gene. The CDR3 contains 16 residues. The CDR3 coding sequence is TGTGCCAGCAGCCAAGAAACGGGACAGGGACCAGATACGCAGTATTTT. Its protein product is CASSQETGQGPDTQYF.

The CDR3 loop reads CASSAGRSNQPQHF. The CDR3 bases are TGTGCCAGCAGTGCTGGGCGTAGCAATCAGCCCCAGCATTTT. The chain combines TRBV6-1 with TRBJ1-5; no reliable D call. V dropped 4 bases and J dropped 0 bases, with 7 bases sitting between them. The CDR3 runs 14 residues. Per the germline V gene, CDR1 is MNHNS and CDR2 is SASEGT.

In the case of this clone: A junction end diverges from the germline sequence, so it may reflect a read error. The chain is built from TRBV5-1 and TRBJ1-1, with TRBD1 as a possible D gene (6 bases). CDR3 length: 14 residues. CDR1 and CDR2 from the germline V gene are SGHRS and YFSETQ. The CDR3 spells CASSLDRVKTEAFF. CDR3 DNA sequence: TGCGCCAGCAGCTTGGACAGGGTGAAGACTGAAGCTTTCTTT.

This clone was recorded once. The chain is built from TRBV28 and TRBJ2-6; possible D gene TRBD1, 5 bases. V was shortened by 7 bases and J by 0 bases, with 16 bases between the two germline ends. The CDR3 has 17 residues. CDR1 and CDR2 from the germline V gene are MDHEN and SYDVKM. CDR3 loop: CASTPGQGYSGANVLTF. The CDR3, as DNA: TGTGCCAGCACCCCAGGACAAGGGTACTCTGGGGCCAACGTCCTGACTTTC.

CDR3 DNA: TGTGCCAGCAGCTCACGACTAGCGGGAGCCACAGATACGCAGTATTTT. Translated, it gives CASSSRLAGATDTQYF. The J gene is TRBJ2-3, the V gene TRBV7-6; 12 nucleotides line up with TRBD2. The CDR3 totals 16 residues. Trimming removed 4 bases from V and 2 bases from J; junction bases left unmatched: 4. Germline V gene lookup returns CDR1 SGHVS and CDR2 FNYEAQ.

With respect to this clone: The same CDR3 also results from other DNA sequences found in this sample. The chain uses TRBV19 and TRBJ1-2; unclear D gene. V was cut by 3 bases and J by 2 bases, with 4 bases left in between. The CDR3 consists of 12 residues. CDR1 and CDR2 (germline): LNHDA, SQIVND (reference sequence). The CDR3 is CASSILNYGYTF. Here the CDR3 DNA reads TGTGCCAGTAGTATCTTGAACTATGGCTACACCTTC.

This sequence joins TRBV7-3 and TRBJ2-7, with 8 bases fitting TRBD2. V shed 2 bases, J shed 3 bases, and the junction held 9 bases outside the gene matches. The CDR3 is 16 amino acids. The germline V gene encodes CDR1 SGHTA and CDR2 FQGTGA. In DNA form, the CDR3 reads TGTGCCAGCAGCTTAGCGGTAGCGGGACTCGACTACGAGCAGTACTTC. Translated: CASSLAVAGLDYEQYF.

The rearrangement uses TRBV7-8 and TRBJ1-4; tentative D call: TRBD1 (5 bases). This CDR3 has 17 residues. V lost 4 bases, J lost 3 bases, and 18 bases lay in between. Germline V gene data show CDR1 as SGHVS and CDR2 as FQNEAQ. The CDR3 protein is CASSSSSRWGPNEKLFF. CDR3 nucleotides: TGTGCCAGCAGCTCATCCTCGCGGTGGGGCCCTAATGAAAAACTGTTTTTT.

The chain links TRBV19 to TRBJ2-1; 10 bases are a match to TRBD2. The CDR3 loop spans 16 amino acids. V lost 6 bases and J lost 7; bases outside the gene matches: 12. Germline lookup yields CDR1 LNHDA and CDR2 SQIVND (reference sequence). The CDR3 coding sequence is TGTGCCAGTAGAGGGAGCCTTAGCGGGAGGCGTAATGAGCAGTTCTTC. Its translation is CASRGSLSGRRNEQFF.

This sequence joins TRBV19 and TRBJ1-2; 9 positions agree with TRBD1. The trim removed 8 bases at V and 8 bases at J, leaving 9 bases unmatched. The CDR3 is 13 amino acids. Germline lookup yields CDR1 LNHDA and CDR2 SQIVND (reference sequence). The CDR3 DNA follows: TGTGCCAGTTTCCAACAGGGGGCAAGAGGCTACACCTTC. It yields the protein CASFQQGARGYTF.

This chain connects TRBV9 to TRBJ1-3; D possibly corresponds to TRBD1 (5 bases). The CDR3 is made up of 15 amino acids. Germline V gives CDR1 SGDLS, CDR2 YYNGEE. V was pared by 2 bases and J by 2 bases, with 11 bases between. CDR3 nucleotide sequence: TGTGCCAGCAGCGTCCAGGGTTTCCCTGGAAACACCATATATTTT. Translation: CASSVQGFPGNTIYF. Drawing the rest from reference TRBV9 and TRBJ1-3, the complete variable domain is DSGVTQTPKHLITATGQRVTLRCSPRSGDLSVYWYQQSLDQGLQFLIQYYNGEERAKGNILERFSAQQFPDLHSELNLSSLELGDSALYFCASSVQGFPGNTIYFGEGSWLTVV.

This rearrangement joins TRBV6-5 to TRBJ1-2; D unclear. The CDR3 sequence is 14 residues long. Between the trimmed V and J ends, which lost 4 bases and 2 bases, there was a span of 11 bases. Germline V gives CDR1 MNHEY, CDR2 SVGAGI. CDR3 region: CASSLALSNYGYTF. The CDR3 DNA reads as TGTGCCAGCAGTTTGGCTCTGTCGAACTATGGCTACACCTTC.

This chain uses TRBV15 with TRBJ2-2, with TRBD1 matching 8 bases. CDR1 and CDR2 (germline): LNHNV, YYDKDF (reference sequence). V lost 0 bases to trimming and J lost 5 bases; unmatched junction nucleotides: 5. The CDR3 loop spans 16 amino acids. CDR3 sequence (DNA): TGTGCCACCAGCAGAGATCAGGGGGCTAGGACCGGGGAGCTGTTTTTT. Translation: CATSRDQGARTGELFF.

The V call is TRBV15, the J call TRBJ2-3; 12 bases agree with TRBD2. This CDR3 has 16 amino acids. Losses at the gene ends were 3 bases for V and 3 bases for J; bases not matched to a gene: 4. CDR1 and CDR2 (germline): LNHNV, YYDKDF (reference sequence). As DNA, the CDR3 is TGTGCCACCAGCAGGGGGACTAGCGGGTGGACAGATACGCAGTATTTT. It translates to CATSRGTSGWTDTQYF.

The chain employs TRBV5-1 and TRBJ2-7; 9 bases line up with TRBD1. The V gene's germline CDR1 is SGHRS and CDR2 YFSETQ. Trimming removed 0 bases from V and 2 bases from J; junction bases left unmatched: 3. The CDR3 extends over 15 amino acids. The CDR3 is CASSLGTGGTYEQYV. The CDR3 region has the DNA TGCGCCAGCAGCTTGGGTACAGGGGGCACCTACGAGCAGTACGTC.

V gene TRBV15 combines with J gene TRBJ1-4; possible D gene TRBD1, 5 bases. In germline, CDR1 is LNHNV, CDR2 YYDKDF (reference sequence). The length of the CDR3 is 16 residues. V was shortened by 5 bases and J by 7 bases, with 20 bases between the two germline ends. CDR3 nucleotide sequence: TGTGCCACCAGCGGACGGGGAGCGGGGGGAAGTGAAAAACTGTTTTTT. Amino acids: CATSGRGAGGSEKLFF.

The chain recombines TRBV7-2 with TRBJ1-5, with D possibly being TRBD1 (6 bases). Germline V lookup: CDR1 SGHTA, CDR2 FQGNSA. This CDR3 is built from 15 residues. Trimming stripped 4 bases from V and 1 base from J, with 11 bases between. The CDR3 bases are TGTGCCAGCAGCTCAGGGGAATCCAGCAATCAGCCCCAGCATTTT. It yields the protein CASSSGESSNQPQHF.

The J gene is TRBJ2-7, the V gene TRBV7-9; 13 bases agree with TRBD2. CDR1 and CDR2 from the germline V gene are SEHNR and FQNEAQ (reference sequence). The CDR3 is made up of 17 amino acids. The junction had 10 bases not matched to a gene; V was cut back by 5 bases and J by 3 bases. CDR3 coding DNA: TGTGCCAGCAGCATTGGGACTAGCGGGAAAGCATTCTACGAGCAGTACTTC. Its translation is CASSIGTSGKAFYEQYF.

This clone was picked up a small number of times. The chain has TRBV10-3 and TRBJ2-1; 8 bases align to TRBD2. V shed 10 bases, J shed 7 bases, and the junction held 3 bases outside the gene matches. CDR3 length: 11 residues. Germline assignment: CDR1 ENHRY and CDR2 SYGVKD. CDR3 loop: CATSGGNEQFF. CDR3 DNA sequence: TGTGCCACATCGGGGGGGAATGAGCAGTTCTTC.